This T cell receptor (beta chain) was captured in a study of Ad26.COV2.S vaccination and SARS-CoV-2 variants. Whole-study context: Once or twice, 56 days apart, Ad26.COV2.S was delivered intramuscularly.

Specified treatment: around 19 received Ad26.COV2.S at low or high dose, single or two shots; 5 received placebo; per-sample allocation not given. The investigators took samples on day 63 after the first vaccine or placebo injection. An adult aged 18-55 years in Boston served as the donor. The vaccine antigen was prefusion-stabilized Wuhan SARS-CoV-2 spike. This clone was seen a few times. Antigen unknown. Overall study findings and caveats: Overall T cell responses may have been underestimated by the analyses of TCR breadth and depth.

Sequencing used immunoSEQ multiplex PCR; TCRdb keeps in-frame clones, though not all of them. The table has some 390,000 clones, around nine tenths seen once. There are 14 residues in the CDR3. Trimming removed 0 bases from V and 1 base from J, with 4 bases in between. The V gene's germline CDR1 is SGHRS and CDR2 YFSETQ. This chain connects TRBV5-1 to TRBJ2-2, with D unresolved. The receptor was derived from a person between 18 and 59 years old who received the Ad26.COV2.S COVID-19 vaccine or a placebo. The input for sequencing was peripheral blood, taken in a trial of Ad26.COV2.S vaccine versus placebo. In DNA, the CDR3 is TGCGCCAGCAGCTTGGAACAGAACACCGGGGAGCTGTTTTTT. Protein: CASSLEQNTGELFF.